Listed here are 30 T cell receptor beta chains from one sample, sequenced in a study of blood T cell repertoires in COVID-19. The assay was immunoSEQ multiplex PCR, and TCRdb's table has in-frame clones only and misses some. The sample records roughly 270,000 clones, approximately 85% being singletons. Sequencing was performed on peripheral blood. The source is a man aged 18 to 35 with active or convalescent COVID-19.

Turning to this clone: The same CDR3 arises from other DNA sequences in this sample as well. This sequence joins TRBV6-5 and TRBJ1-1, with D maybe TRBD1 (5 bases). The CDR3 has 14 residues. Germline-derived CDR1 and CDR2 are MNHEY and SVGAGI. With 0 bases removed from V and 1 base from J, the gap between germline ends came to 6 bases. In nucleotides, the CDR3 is TGTGCCAGCAGTTACTCCGGGGGGAACACTGAAGCTTTCTTT. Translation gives CASSYSGGNTEAFF.

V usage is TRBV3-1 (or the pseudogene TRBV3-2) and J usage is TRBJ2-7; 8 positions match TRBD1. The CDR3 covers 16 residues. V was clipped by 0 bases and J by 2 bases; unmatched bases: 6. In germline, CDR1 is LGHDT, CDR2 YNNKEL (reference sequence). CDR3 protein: CASSQDRGTGAYEQYF. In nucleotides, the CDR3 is TGTGCCAGCAGCCAAGACCGGGGGACAGGAGCCTACGAGCAGTACTTC.

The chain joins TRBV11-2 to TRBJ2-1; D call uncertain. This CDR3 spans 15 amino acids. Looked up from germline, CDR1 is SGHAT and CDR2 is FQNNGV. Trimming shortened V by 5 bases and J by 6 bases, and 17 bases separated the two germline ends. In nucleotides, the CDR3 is TGTGCCAGCAGCCTCCGCCCCGATTACAGCAATGAGCAGTTCTTC. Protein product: CASSLRPDYSNEQFF.

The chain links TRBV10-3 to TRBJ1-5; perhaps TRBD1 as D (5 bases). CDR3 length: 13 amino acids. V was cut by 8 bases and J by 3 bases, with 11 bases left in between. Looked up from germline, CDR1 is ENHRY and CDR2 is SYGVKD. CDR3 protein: CAIGREVNQPQHF. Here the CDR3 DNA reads TGTGCCATCGGCAGGGAGGTCAATCAGCCCCAGCATTTT.

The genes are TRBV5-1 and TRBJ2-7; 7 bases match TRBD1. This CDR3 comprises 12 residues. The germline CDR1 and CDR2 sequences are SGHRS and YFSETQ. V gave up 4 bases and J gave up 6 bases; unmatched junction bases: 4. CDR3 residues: CASSPQGVEQYF. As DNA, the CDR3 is TGCGCCAGCAGCCCCCAGGGGGTCGAGCAGTACTTC.

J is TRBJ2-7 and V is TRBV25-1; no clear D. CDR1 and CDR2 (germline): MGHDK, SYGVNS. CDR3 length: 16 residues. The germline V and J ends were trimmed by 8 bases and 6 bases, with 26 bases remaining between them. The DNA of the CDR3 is TGTGCCAGCCGACCGCCCGAAGGTTCGGAGTTTAGCGAGCAGTACTTC. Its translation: CASRPPEGSEFSEQYF.

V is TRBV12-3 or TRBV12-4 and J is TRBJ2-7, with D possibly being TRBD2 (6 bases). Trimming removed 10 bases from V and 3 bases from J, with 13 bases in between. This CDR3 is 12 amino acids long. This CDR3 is CATARGNYEQYF. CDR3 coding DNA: TGTGCCACTGCCCGGGGGAACTACGAGCAGTACTTC.

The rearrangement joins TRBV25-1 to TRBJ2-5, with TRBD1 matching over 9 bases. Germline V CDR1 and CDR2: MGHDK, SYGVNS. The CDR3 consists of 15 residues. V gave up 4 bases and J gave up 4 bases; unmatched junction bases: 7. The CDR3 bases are TGTGCCAGCAGTGCCTCCGGGACAGGGACAGAGACCCAGTACTTC. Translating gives CASSASGTGTETQYF.

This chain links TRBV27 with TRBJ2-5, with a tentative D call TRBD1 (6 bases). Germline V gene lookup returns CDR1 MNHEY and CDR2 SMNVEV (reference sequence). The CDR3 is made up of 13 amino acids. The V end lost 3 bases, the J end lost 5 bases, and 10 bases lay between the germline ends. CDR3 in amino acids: CASSFTGLETQYF. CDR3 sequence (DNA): TGTGCCAGCAGTTTCACAGGGTTGGAGACCCAGTACTTC.

CDR3 residues: CASSSGGDEKLFF. The CDR3 nucleotides are TGTGCCAGCTCTTCAGGGGGAGATGAAAAACTGTTTTTT. The genes are TRBV6-5 and TRBJ1-4; TRBD1 agrees at 7 bases. This CDR3 has 13 amino acids. V dropped 8 bases and J dropped 6; count of bases not matched to a gene: 6. The germline V gene encodes CDR1 MNHEY and CDR2 SVGAGI.

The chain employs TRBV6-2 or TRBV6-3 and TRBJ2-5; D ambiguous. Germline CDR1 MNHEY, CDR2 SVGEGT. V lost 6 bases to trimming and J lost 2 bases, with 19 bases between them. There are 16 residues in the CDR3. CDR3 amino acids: CASSSPDRTIQETQYF. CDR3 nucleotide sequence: TGTGCCAGCAGCTCCCCTGATCGTACAATACAAGAGACCCAGTACTTC.

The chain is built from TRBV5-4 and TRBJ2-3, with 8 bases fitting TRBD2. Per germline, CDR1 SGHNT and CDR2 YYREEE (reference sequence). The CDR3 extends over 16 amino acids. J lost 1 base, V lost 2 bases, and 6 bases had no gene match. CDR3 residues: CASSLSGGAGTDTQYF. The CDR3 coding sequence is TGTGCCAGCAGCTTATCCGGGGGGGCGGGCACAGATACGCAGTATTTT.

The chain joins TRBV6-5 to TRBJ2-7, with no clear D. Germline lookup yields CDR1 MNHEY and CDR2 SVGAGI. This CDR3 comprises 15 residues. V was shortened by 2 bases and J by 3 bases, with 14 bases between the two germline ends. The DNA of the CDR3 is TGTGCCAGCAGTTACGCCCTAGAGTCAATCTACGAGCAGTACTTC. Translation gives CASSYALESIYEQYF.

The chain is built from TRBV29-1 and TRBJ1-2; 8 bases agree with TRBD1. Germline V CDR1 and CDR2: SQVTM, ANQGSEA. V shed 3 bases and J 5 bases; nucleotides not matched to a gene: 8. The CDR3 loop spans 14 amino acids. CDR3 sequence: CSVDVAGGGYGYTF. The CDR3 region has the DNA TGCAGCGTTGATGTCGCAGGGGGCGGGTATGGCTACACCTTC.

The CDR3 nucleotides read TGTGCCAGCAGCATCGGCCAGACTAGCACAGATACGCAGTATTTT. Amino acids: CASSIGQTSTDTQYF. This chain connects TRBV7-9 to TRBJ2-3; no definite D call. The ends were cut back, 5 bases at V and 0 bases at J, with 12 bases in the middle. Germline assignment: CDR1 SEHNR and CDR2 FQNEAQ (reference sequence). The CDR3 totals 15 residues.

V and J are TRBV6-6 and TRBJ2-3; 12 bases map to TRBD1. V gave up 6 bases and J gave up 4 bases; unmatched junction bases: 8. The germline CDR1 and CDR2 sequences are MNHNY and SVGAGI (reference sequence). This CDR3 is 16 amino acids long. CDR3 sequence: CASSEPGQGASDTQYF. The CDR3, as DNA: TGTGCCAGCAGCGAACCGGGACAGGGGGCCTCAGATACGCAGTATTTT.

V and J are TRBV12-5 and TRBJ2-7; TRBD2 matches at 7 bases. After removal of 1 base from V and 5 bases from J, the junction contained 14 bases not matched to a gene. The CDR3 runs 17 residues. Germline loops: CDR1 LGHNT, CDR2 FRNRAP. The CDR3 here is CASGLASSGRVAHEQYF. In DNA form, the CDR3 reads TGTGCTAGTGGTTTGGCATCCTCGGGGAGGGTAGCCCACGAGCAGTACTTC.

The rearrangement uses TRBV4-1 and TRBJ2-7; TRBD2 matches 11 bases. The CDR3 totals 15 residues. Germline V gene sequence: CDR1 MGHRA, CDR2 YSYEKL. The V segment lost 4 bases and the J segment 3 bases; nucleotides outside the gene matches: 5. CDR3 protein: CASSLNSGRGYEQYF. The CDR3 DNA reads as TGCGCCAGCAGCCTAAATAGCGGGAGGGGCTACGAGCAGTACTTC.

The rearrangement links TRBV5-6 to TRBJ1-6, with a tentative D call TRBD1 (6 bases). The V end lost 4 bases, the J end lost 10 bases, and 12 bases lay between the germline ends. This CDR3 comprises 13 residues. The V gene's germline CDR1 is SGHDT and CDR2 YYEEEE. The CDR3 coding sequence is TGTGCCAGCAGCACTCGACAGGACTCACCCCTCCACTTT. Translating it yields CASSTRQDSPLHF.

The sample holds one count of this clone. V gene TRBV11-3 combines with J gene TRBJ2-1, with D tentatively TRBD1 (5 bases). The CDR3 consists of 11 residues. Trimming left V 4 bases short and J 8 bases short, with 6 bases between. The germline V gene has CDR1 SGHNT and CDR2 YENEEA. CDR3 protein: CASSWGDEQFF. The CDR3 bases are TGTGCCAGCAGCTGGGGCGATGAGCAGTTCTTC.

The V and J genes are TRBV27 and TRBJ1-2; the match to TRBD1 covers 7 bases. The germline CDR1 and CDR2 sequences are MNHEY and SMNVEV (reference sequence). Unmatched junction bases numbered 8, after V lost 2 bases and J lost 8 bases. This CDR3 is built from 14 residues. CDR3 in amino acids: CASSLGRRGHGYTF. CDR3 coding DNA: TGTGCCAGCAGTTTAGGTAGGAGGGGGCACGGCTACACCTTC.

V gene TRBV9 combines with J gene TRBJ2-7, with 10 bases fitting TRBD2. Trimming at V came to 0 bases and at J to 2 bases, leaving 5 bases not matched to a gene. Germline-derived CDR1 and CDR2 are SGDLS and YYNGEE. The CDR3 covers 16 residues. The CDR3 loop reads CASSVAASGGPYEQYF. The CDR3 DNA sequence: TGTGCCAGCAGCGTAGCGGCTAGCGGGGGCCCCTACGAGCAGTACTTC.

CDR3 sequence reads: CASSPLKGAQYGYTF. The CDR3 region has the DNA TGTGCCAGCAGCCCCTTAAAGGGGGCGCAATATGGCTACACCTTC. The gene calls are TRBV7-2 and TRBJ1-2, with TRBD1 matching over 7 bases. V lost 5 bases, J lost 5 bases, and 11 bases stayed unmatched. In germline, CDR1 is SGHTA, CDR2 FQGNSA. The CDR3 length is 15 residues.

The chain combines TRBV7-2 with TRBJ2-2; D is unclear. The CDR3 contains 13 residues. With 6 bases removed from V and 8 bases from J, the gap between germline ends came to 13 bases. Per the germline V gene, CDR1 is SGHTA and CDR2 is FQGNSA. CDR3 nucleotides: TGTGCCAGCAGTCCCCACACCCAAGGGGAGCTGTTTTTT. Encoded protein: CASSPHTQGELFF.

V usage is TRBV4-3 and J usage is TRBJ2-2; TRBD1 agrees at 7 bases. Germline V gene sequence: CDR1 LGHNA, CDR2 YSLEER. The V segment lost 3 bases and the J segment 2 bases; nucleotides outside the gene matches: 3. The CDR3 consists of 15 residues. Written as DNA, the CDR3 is TGCGCCAGCAGCCAGGGACAGAGTAACACCGGGGAGCTGTTTTTT. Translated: CASSQGQSNTGELFF.

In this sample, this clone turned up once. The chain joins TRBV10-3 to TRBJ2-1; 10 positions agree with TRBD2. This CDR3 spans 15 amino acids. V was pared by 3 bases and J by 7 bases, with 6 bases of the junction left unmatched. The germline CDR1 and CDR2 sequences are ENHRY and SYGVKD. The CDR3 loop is CAISEGLAGVNEQFF. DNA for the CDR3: TGTGCCATCAGTGAAGGGCTAGCGGGGGTGAATGAGCAGTTCTTC.

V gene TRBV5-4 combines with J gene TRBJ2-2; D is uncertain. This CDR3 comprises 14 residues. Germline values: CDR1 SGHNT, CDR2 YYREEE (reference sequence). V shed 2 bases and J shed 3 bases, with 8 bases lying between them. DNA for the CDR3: TGTGCCAGCAGCTTACGGGTTGACACCGGGGAGCTGTTTTTT. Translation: CASSLRVDTGELFF.

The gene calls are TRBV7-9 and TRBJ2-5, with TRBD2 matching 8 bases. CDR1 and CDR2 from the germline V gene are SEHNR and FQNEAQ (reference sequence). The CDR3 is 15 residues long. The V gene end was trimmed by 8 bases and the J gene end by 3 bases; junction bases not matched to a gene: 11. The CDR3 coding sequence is TGTGCCAGCTCCAAACGAGCGGGGGCGGAAGAGACCCAGTACTTC. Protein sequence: CASSKRAGAEETQYF.

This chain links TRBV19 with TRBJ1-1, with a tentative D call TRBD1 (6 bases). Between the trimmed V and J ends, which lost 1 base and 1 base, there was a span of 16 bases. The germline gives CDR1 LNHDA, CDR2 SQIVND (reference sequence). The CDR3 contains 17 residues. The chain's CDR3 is CASSIAPLGATNTEAFF. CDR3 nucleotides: TGTGCCAGTAGTATAGCTCCGTTGGGGGCGACGAACACTGAAGCTTTCTTT. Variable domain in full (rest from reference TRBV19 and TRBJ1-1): DGGITQSPKYLFRKEGQNVTLSCEQNLNHDAMYWYRQDPGQGLRLIYYSQIVNDFQKGDIAEGYSVSREKKESFPLTVTSAQKNPTAFYLCASSIAPLGATNTEAFFGQGTRLTVV.

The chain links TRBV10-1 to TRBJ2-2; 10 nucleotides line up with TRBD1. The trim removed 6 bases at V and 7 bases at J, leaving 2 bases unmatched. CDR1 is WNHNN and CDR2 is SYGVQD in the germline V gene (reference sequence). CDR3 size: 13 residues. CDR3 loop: CASSGTGDGELFF. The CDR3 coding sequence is TGCGCCAGCAGCGGGACAGGGGACGGGGAGCTGTTTTTT.